The following is a TCR beta chain sequence with its context. This entry is derived from a study of CD8 T cells in ankylosing spondylitis. V gave up 0 bases and J gave up 1 base; unmatched junction bases: 8. This CDR3 has 18 amino acids. Germline V gene data show CDR1 as SGHTA and CDR2 as FQGNSA. Generation of TCR beta libraries employed quantitative 5'-RACE incorporating molecular barcodes. TCRdb independently ran MiXCR on the 5' RACE reads; one entry per CDR3 protein. The sample records 380,000 or so distinct CDR3 sequences, 20% to 25% being singletons. The gene calls are TRBV7-2 and TRBJ2-7; 11 bases match TRBD1. Source material: blood, either unsorted or a sorted T cell fraction (not recorded which). This clonotype originated in a male donor with ankylosing spondylitis or in good health (not recorded which). The DNA of the CDR3 is TGTGCCAGCAGCTTAGCCGGTCCGGGGACAGGGGGTTCCTACGAGCAGTACTTC. Its translation is CASSLAGPGTGGSYEQYF. The variable domain in full, with the rest retrieved from reference TRBV7-2 and TRBJ2-7, is GAGVSQSPSNKVTEKGKDVELRCDPISGHTALYWYRQSLGQGLEFLIYFQGNSAPDKSGLPSDRFSAERTGGSVSTLTIQRTQQEDSAVYLCASSLAGPGTGGSYEQYFGPGTRLTVT.